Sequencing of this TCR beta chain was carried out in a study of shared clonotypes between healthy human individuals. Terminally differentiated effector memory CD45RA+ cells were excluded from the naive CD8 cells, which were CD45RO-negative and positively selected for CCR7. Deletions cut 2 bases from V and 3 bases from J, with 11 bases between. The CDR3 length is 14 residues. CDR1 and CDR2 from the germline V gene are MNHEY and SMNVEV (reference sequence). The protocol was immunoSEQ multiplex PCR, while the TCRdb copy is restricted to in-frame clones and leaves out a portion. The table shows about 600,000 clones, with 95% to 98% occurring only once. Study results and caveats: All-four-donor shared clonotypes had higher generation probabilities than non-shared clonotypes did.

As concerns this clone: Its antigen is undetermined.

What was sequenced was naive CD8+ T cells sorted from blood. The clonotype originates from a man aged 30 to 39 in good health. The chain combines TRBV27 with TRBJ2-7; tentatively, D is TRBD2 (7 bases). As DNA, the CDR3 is TGTGCCAGCAGTTTAGGGGAGGGGGTCTACGAGCAGTACTTC. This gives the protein CASSLGEGVYEQYF.